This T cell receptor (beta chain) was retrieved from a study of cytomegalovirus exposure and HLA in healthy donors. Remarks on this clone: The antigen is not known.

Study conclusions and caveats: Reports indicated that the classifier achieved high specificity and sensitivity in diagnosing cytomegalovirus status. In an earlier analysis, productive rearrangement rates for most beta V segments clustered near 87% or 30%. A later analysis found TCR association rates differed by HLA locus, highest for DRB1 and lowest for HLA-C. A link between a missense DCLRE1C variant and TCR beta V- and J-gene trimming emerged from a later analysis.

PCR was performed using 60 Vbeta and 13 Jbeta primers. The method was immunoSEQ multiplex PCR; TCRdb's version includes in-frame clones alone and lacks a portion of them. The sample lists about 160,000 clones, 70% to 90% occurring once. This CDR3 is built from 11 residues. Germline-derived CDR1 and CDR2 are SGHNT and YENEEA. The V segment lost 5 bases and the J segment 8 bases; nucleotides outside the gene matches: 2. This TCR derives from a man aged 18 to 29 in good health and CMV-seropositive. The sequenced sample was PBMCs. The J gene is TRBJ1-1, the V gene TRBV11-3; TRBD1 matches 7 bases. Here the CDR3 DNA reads TGTGCCAGCAGCCTACAGGGGGAAGCTTTCTTT. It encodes CASSLQGEAFF.